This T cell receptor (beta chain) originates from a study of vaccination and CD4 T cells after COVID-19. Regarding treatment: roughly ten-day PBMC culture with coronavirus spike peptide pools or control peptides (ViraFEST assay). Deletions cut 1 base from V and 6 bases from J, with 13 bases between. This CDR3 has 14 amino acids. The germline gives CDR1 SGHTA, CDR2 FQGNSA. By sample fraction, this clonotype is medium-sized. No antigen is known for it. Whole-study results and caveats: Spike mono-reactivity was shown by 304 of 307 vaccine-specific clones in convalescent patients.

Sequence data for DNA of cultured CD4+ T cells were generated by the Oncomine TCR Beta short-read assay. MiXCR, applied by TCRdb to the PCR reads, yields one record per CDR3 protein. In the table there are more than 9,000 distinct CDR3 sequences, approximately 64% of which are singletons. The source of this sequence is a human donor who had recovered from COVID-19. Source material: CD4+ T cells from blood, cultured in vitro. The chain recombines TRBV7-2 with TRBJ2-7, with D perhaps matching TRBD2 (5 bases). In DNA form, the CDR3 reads TGTGCCAGCAGCTTAGTACGTGGACTGGCCGAGCAGTACTTC. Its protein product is CASSLVRGLAEQYF.